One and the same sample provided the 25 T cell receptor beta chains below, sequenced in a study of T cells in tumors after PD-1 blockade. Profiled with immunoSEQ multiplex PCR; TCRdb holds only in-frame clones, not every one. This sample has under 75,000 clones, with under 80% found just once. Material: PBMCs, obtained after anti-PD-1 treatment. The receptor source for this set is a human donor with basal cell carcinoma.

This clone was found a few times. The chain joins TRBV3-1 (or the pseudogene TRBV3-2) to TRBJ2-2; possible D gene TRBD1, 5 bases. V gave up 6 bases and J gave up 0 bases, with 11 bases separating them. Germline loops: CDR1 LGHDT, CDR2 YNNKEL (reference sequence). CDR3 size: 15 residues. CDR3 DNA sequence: TGTGCCAGCAGACTCACAGGATCGAACACCGGGGAGCTGTTTTTT. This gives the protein CASRLTGSNTGELFF.

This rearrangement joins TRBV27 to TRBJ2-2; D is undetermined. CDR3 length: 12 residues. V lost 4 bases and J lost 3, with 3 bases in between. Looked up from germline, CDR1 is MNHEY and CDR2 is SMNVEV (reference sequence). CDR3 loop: CASSYDTGELFF. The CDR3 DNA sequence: TGTGCCAGCAGTTACGACACCGGGGAGCTGTTTTTT.

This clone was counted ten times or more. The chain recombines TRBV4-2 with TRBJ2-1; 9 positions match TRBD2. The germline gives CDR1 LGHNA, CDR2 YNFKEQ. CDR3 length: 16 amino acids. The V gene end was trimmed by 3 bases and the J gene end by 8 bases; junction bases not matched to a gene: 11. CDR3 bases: TGTGCCAGCAGCCAGAGTAATAGCGGGGGTGTAGATGAGCAGTTCTTC. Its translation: CASSQSNSGGVDEQFF.

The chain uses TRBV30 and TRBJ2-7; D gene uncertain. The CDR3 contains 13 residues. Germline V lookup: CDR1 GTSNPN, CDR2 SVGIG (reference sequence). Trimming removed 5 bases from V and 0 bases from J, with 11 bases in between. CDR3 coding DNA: TGTGCCTGGCACTTCCATGGCTCCTACGAGCAGTACTTC. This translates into CAWHFHGSYEQYF. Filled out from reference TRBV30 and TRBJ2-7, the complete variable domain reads SQTIHQWPATLVQPVGSPLSLECTVEGTSNPNLYWYRQAAGRGLQLLFYSVGIGQISSEVPQNLSASRPQDRQFILSSKKLLLSDSGFYLCAWHFHGSYEQYFGPGTRLTVT.

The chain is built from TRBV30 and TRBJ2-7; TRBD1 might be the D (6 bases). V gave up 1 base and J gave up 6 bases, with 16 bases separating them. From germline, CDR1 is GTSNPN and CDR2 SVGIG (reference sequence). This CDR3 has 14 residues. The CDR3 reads CAWSAYRVQVEQYF. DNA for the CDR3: TGTGCCTGGAGTGCCTACAGGGTTCAGGTCGAGCAGTACTTC.

In nucleotides, the CDR3 is TGTGCCAATACAGGGGGCGAGACCCAGTACTTC. Residues: CANTGGETQYF. J is TRBJ2-5 and V is TRBV6-9, with 9 bases aligning to TRBD1. CDR1 and CDR2 from the germline V gene are MNHGY and SVAAGI. V was pared by 10 bases and J by 5 bases, with 2 bases of the junction left unmatched. The CDR3 covers 11 residues.

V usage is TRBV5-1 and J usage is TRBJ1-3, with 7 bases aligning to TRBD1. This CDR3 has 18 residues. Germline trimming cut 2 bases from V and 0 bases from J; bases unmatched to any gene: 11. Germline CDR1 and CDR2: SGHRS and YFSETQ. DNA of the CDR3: TGCGCCAGCAGCTTTCGGCTTCGGACAGGCTACTCTGGAAACACCATATATTTT. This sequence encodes CASSFRLRTGYSGNTIYF.

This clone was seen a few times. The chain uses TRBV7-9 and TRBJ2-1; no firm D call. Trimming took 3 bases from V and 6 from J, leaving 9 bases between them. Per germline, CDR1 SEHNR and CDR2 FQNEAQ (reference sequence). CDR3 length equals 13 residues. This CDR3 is CASSLAFSNEQFF. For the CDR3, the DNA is TGTGCCAGCAGCTTGGCCTTTTCCAATGAGCAGTTCTTC. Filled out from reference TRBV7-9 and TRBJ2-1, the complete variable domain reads DTGVSQNPRHKITKRGQNVTFRCDPISEHNRLYWYRQTLGQGPEFLTYFQNEAQLEKSRLLSDRFSAERPKGSFSTLEIQRTEQGDSAMYLCASSLAFSNEQFFGPGTRLTVL.

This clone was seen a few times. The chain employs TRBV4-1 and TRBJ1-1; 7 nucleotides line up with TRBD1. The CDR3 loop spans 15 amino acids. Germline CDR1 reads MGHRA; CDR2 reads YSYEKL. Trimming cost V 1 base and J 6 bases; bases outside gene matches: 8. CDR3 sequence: CASSQVGQGVAEAFF. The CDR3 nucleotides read TGCGCCAGCAGCCAAGTTGGGCAGGGGGTGGCTGAAGCTTTCTTT.

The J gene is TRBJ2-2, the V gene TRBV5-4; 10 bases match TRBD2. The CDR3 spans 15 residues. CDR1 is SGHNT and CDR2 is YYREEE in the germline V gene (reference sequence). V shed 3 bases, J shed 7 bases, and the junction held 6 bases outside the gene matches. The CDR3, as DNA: TGTGCCAGCAGCTCCGGGACTAGCGTTGACGGGGAGCTGTTTTTT. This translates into CASSSGTSVDGELFF.

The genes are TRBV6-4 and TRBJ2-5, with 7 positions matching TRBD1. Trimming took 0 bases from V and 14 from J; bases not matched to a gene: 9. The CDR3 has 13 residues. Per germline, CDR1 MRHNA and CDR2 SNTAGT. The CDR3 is CASSDSPGGEKYF. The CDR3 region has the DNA TGTGCCAGCAGTGACTCGCCAGGGGGAGAAAAATACTTC.

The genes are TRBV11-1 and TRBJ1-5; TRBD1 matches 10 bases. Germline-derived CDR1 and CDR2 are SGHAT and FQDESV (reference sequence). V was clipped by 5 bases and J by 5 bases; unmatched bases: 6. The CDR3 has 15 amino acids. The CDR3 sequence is CASSIWDRGDQPQHF. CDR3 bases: TGTGCCAGCAGCATCTGGGACAGGGGAGATCAGCCCCAGCATTTT.

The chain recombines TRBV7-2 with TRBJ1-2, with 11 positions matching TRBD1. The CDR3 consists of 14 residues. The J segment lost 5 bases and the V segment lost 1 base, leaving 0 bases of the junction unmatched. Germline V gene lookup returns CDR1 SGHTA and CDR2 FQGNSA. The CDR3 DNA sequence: TGTGCCAGCAGCTTAGGGGACAGGGGGTATGGCTACACCTTC. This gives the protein CASSLGDRGYGYTF.

The CDR3: CASSLGDLRQPQHF. As DNA, the CDR3 is TGTGCCAGCAGTTTAGGGGATTTGCGGCAGCCCCAGCATTTT. The chain has TRBV28 and TRBJ1-5; D unresolved. Looked up from germline, CDR1 is MDHEN and CDR2 is SYDVKM. The CDR3 runs to 14 residues. The V gene lost 2 bases and the J gene lost 7 bases, with 12 bases spanning the gap.

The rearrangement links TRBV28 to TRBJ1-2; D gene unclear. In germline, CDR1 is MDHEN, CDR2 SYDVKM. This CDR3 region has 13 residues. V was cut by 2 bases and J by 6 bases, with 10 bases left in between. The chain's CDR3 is CASSLLGKDGYTF. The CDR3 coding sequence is TGTGCCAGCAGTTTACTGGGAAAGGATGGCTACACCTTC.

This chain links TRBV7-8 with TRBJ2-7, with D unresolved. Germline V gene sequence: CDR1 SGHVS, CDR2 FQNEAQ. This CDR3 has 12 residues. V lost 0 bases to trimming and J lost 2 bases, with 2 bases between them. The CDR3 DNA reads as TGTGCCAGCAGCTTAGCTGCCTACGAGCAGTACTTC. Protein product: CASSLAAYEQYF.

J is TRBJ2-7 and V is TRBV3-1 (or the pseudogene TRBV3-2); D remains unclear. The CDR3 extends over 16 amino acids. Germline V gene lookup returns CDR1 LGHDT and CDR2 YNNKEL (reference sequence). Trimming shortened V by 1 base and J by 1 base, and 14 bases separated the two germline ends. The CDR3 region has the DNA TGTGCCAGCAGCCAAGGAACCACCTCACTTTCCTACGAGCAGTACTTC. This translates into CASSQGTTSLSYEQYF.

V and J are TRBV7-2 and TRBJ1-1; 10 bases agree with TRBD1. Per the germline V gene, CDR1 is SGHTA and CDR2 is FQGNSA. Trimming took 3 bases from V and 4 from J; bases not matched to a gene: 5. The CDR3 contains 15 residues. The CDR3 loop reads CASSFRQGAGTEAFF. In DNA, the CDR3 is TGTGCCAGCAGCTTTCGACAGGGGGCTGGCACTGAAGCTTTCTTT. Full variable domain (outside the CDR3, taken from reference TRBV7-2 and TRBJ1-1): GAGVSQSPSNKVTEKGKDVELRCDPISGHTALYWYRQSLGQGLEFLIYFQGNSAPDKSGLPSDRFSAERTGGSVSTLTIQRTQQEDSAVYLCASSFRQGAGTEAFFGQGTRLTVV.

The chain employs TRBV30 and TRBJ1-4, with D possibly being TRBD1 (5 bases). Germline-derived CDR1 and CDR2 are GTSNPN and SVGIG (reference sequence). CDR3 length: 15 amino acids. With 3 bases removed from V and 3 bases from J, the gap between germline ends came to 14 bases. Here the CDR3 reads CAWSDDWDANEKLFF. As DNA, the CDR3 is TGTGCCTGGAGCGACGATTGGGACGCTAATGAAAAACTGTTTTTT.

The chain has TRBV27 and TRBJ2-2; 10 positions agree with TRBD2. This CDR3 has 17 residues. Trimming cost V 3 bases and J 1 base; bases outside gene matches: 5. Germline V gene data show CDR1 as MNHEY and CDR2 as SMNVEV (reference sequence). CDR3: CASSFWSGGENTGELFF. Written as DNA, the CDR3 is TGTGCCAGCAGTTTTTGGAGCGGGGGGGAGAACACCGGGGAGCTGTTTTTT.

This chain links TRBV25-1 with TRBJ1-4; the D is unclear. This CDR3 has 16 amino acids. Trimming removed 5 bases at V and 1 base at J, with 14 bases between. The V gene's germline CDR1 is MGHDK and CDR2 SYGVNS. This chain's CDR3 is CASSFPSEGTNEKLFF. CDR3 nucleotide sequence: TGTGCCAGCAGTTTTCCCAGCGAGGGAACTAATGAAAAACTGTTTTTT.

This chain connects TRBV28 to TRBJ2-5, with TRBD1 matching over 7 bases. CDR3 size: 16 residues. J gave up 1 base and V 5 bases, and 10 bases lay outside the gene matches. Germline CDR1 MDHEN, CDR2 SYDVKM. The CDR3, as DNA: TGTGCCAGCAGTCCCCGACAGGGTGGTGGCCAAGAGACCCAGTACTTC. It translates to CASSPRQGGGQETQYF.

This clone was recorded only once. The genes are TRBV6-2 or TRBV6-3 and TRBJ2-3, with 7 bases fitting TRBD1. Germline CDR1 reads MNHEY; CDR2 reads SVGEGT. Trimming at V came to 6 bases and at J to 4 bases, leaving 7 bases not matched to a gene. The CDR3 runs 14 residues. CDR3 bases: TGTGCCAGCAGCTTCGGGACAGATGCAGATACGCAGTATTTT. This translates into CASSFGTDADTQYF.

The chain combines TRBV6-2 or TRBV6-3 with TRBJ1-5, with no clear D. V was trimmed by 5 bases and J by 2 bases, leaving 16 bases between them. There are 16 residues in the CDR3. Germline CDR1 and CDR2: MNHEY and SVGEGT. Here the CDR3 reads CASSPHLTDGNQPQHF. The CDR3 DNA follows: TGTGCCAGCAGTCCCCACCTCACGGACGGCAATCAGCCCCAGCATTTT.

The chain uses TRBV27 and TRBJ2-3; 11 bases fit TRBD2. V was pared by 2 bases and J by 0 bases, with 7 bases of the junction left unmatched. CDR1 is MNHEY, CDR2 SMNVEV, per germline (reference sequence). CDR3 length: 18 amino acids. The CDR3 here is CASSLGLAGRTSTDTQYF. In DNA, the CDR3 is TGTGCCAGCAGTTTAGGACTAGCGGGTCGTACTAGCACAGATACGCAGTATTTT.